These T cell receptor beta chains were read from a single sample in a study of vaccination and CD4 T cells after COVID-19. The antigens these receptors bind are not known. A single record per CDR3 protein comes from TCRdb applying MiXCR to the PCR reads. The repertoire holds roughly 9,800 distinct CDR3 sequences, with about 50% as singletons. The sample consisted of CD4+ T cells from blood, cultured in vitro. These receptors all come from a human donor who had recovered from COVID-19. The CDR3 runs from the conserved cysteine through the conserved F or W. The D gene is left open where the match is weak. Only some rows state a clone size, as once, few, many or a class for expanded clones.

d_call: TRBD2; v_call: TRBV6-2/TRBV6-3; clone_size: medium-sized; j_call: TRBJ2-5; cdr3_nt: TGTGCCAGCAGTCCTGTAAAGGGCGGGGGGGCGAAGACCCAGTACTTC; cdr3_aa: CASSPVKGGGAKTQYF
d_call: TRBD1; v_call: TRBV2; clone_size: .; j_call: TRBJ1-2; cdr3_nt: TGTGCCAGCAGTGGGGCCGGGACAGGGGAGGGGCATGGCTACACCTTC; cdr3_aa: CASSGAGTGEGHGYTF
d_call: TRBD2; v_call: TRBV7-2; clone_size: .; j_call: TRBJ2-7; cdr3_nt: TGTGCCAGCAGCCTCGGACTAGCGGGTTACGAGCAGTACTTC; cdr3_aa: CASSLGLAGYEQYF
d_call: .; v_call: TRBV7-2; clone_size: few; j_call: TRBJ1-1; cdr3_nt: TGTGCCAGCAGCTTAGGGCTATCCCGGGGGGGGCGTTTTGTGAACACTGAAGCTTTCTTT; cdr3_aa: CASSLGLSRGGRFVNTEAFF
d_call: .; v_call: TRBV6-1; clone_size: once; j_call: TRBJ2-1; cdr3_nt: TGTGCCAGCAGTACCCTTAGCGATCTAGGCAATGAGCAGTTCTTC; cdr3_aa: CASSTLSDLGNEQFF
d_call: TRBD1; v_call: TRBV24-1; clone_size: few; j_call: TRBJ1-2; cdr3_nt: TGTGCCACCAGTGACCCAGGACAGGGCCAAAGTTTCTATGGCTACACCTTC; cdr3_aa: CATSDPGQGQSFYGYTF
d_call: .; v_call: TRBV10-1; clone_size: few; j_call: TRBJ1-1; cdr3_nt: TGCGCCAGCAGTGAGTCGGGCCATCGGACTGAAGCTTTCTTT; cdr3_aa: CASSESGHRTEAFF
d_call: .; v_call: TRBV29-1; clone_size: few; j_call: TRBJ1-1; cdr3_nt: TGCAGCGTTGTTGGGGGCACTGAAGCTTTCTTT; cdr3_aa: CSVVGGTEAFF
d_call: TRBD2; v_call: TRBV5-1; clone_size: .; j_call: TRBJ2-7; cdr3_nt: TGCGCCAGCAGCCCGACTAGCGGTCCTTACGAGCAGTACTTC; cdr3_aa: CASSPTSGPYEQYF
d_call: TRBD1; v_call: TRBV27; clone_size: few; j_call: TRBJ2-7; cdr3_nt: TGTGCCAGCAGACACAAGTCACAGGGGGACTACGAGCAGTACTTC; cdr3_aa: CASRHKSQGDYEQYF
d_call: .; v_call: TRBV6-1; clone_size: .; j_call: TRBJ2-3; cdr3_nt: TGTGCCAGCAGTGAGAGGTTCGGGACGGTCACAGATACGCAGTATTTT; cdr3_aa: CASSERFGTVTDTQYF
d_call: .; v_call: TRBV5-4; clone_size: .; j_call: TRBJ2-1; cdr3_nt: TGTGCCAGCAGCTCAGGACGGACACGTTACAATGAGCAGTTCTTC; cdr3_aa: CASSSGRTRYNEQFF
d_call: .; v_call: TRBV15; clone_size: .; j_call: TRBJ2-7; cdr3_nt: TGTGCCACCAGCGCACCAAAGCTCCTAGGGGTCTCCTACGAGCAGTACTTC; cdr3_aa: CATSAPKLLGVSYEQYF
d_call: .; v_call: TRBV29-1; clone_size: .; j_call: TRBJ2-3; cdr3_nt: TGCAGCGTTGAAAAGGGGGACACAGATACGCAGTATTTT; cdr3_aa: CSVEKGDTDTQYF
d_call: TRBD1; v_call: TRBV10-3; clone_size: .; j_call: TRBJ2-2; cdr3_nt: TGTGCCAGCAGTCGACAGGGGGCAGAACAAGGGGAGCTGTTTTTT; cdr3_aa: CASSRQGAEQGELFF
d_call: .; v_call: TRBV7-2; clone_size: .; j_call: TRBJ1-1; cdr3_nt: TGTGCCAGCAAGCTTAGTTACACTGAAGCTTTCTTT; cdr3_aa: CASKLSYTEAFF
d_call: .; v_call: TRBV5-3; clone_size: .; j_call: TRBJ2-7; cdr3_nt: TGCGCCAGCAGCCAACAACAGGGGGGGACCTACGAGCAGTACTTC; cdr3_aa: CASSQQQGGTYEQYF
d_call: .; v_call: TRBV7-7; clone_size: .; j_call: TRBJ2-3; cdr3_nt: TGTGCCAGCAGCTCGGGACTTCGCACAGATACGCAGTATTTT; cdr3_aa: CASSSGLRTDTQYF
d_call: .; v_call: TRBV6-5; clone_size: .; j_call: TRBJ1-1; cdr3_nt: TGTGCCAGCAGTTACGACCCCGGACAAGGCGTTGAAGCTTTCTTT; cdr3_aa: CASSYDPGQGVEAFF
d_call: .; v_call: TRBV6-1; clone_size: .; j_call: TRBJ1-2; cdr3_nt: TGTGCCAGCAGTGAAGGGTGGGGGCGTGTCTATGGCTACACCTTC; cdr3_aa: CASSEGWGRVYGYTF
d_call: .; v_call: TRBV18; clone_size: .; j_call: TRBJ1-1; cdr3_nt: TGTGCCAGCTCACCTGACGGCCAGCCTGAAGCTTTCTTT; cdr3_aa: CASSPDGQPEAFF
d_call: .; v_call: TRBV24-1; clone_size: .; j_call: TRBJ1-2; cdr3_nt: TGTGCCACCAGTGATTCTGGACCAAGGGCCCCAGGCTACACCTTC; cdr3_aa: CATSDSGPRAPGYTF
d_call: .; v_call: TRBV24-1; clone_size: .; j_call: TRBJ2-5; cdr3_nt: TGTGCCACCAGTGAACCCGGGGCCCAAGAGACCCAGTACTTC; cdr3_aa: CATSEPGAQETQYF
d_call: .; v_call: TRBV29-1; clone_size: .; j_call: TRBJ2-7; cdr3_nt: TGCAGCGCACAGGAAAGCTACGAGCAGTACTTC; cdr3_aa: CSAQESYEQYF
d_call: .; v_call: TRBV20-1; clone_size: medium-sized; j_call: TRBJ1-2; cdr3_nt: TGCAGTGCCCTCCGGGACATAAATGGCTACACCTTC; cdr3_aa: CSALRDINGYTF
d_call: .; v_call: TRBV6-5; clone_size: once; j_call: TRBJ1-1; cdr3_nt: TGTGCCAGCAGTTATTCTTTCTCGGCAGGCCGGGGCACTGAAGCTTTCTTT; cdr3_aa: CASSYSFSAGRGTEAFF
d_call: .; v_call: TRBV2; clone_size: .; j_call: TRBJ1-2; cdr3_nt: TGTGCCAGCAGTGAACGGCCAGGGAGTGTGCAAGATGGCTACACCTTC; cdr3_aa: CASSERPGSVQDGYTF
d_call: .; v_call: TRBV12-3/TRBV12-4; clone_size: few; j_call: TRBJ1-1; cdr3_nt: TGTGCCAGCAGTTTTAGCGGGGGACCCACTGAAGCTTTCTTT; cdr3_aa: CASSFSGGPTEAFF
d_call: .; v_call: TRBV5-6; clone_size: few; j_call: TRBJ2-5; cdr3_nt: TGTGCCAGCAGCTTGGGGGTAGGGCAAGAGACCCAGTACTTC; cdr3_aa: CASSLGVGQETQYF
d_call: .; v_call: TRBV24-1; clone_size: .; j_call: TRBJ1-5; cdr3_nt: TGTGCCACCAGTGGAGTCGGCAGTCGCTCGGGGCCCCAGCATTTT; cdr3_aa: CATSGVGSRSGPQHF
d_call: TRBD1; v_call: TRBV11-2; clone_size: .; j_call: TRBJ1-5; cdr3_nt: TGTGCCAGCAGCCGACAGGGAGAGCGGCAGCCCCAGCATTTT; cdr3_aa: CASSRQGERQPQHF
d_call: .; v_call: TRBV7-7; clone_size: .; j_call: TRBJ2-3; cdr3_nt: TGTGCTAGCAGCCTAACCAGGGCTAGCACAGATACGCAGTATTTT; cdr3_aa: CASSLTRASTDTQYF
d_call: .; v_call: TRBV10-3; clone_size: .; j_call: TRBJ2-3; cdr3_nt: TGTGCCACCAGTGAGCTCTCGATGGATACGCAGTATTTT; cdr3_aa: CATSELSMDTQYF
d_call: .; v_call: TRBV15; clone_size: .; j_call: TRBJ1-3; cdr3_nt: TGTGCCACCAGCAGAGGGGGAGAGGCTGGAAACACCATATATTTT; cdr3_aa: CATSRGGEAGNTIYF
d_call: .; v_call: TRBV7-2; clone_size: .; j_call: TRBJ1-5; cdr3_nt: TGTGCCAGCAGCTTATATCAGGGTCAGCCCCAGCATTTT; cdr3_aa: CASSLYQGQPQHF
d_call: .; v_call: TRBV20-1; clone_size: few; j_call: TRBJ2-7; cdr3_nt: TGCAGCGTTACAGGGGGGGTCTACGAGCAGTACTTC; cdr3_aa: CSVTGGVYEQYF
d_call: .; v_call: TRBV30; clone_size: .; j_call: TRBJ1-1; cdr3_nt: TGTGCCTGGATACTTATGAACACTGAAGCTTTCTTT; cdr3_aa: CAWILMNTEAFF
d_call: .; v_call: TRBV27; clone_size: .; j_call: TRBJ1-5; cdr3_nt: TGTGCCAGCAGTTCCAACAGGATTAGCAATCAGCCCCAGCATTTT; cdr3_aa: CASSSNRISNQPQHF
d_call: .; v_call: TRBV11-2; clone_size: .; j_call: TRBJ1-5; cdr3_nt: TGTGCCAGCAGCTTAGTTAGGGATCAGCCCCAGCATTTT; cdr3_aa: CASSLVRDQPQHF
d_call: .; v_call: TRBV30; clone_size: .; j_call: TRBJ2-7; cdr3_nt: TGTGCCTGGAGACAGGGAGACGGGGAGCAGTACTTC; cdr3_aa: CAWRQGDGEQYF
d_call: .; v_call: TRBV28; clone_size: .; j_call: TRBJ1-5; cdr3_nt: TGTGCCAGCGTTACAGGGAGCAATCAGCCCCAGCATTTT; cdr3_aa: CASVTGSNQPQHF
d_call: TRBD1; v_call: TRBV12-3/TRBV12-4; clone_size: .; j_call: TRBJ1-2; cdr3_nt: TGTGCCAGCAGCATACGCAGGGGGGTTGGTGGCTACACCTTC; cdr3_aa: CASSIRRGVGGYTF
d_call: TRBD1; v_call: TRBV7-2; clone_size: .; j_call: TRBJ1-5; cdr3_nt: TGTGCCAGCAGCTTAATGCCACAGGGGAATCAGCCCCAGCATTTT; cdr3_aa: CASSLMPQGNQPQHF
d_call: .; v_call: TRBV18; clone_size: .; j_call: TRBJ1-1; cdr3_nt: TGTGCCAGCTCACCACCCAGCACAACAAGAGACACTGAAGCTTTCTTT; cdr3_aa: CASSPPSTTRDTEAFF
d_call: TRBD1; v_call: TRBV15; clone_size: .; j_call: TRBJ1-2; cdr3_nt: TGTGCCACCAGCAGAGGAGGGACAGACTATGGCTACACCTTC; cdr3_aa: CATSRGGTDYGYTF
d_call: TRBD2; v_call: TRBV7-2; clone_size: .; j_call: TRBJ2-3; cdr3_nt: TGCGCCAGCAGCCAAGCCTCCGGGAGGTTGATGGGTACGCAGTATTTT; cdr3_aa: CASSQASGRLMGTQYF
d_call: TRBD2; v_call: TRBV20-1; clone_size: .; j_call: TRBJ2-7; cdr3_nt: TGCAGTGCTAGAGGGGAGGGCCTCTCCTACGAGCAGTACTTC; cdr3_aa: CSARGEGLSYEQYF
d_call: .; v_call: TRBV6-5; clone_size: .; j_call: TRBJ1-1; cdr3_nt: TGTGCCAGCAGTTTGATACAGGGTTCGAACACTGAAGCTTTCTTT; cdr3_aa: CASSLIQGSNTEAFF
d_call: .; v_call: TRBV10-1; clone_size: once; j_call: TRBJ2-3; cdr3_nt: TGCGCCAGCAGTGAGCTTGGACGGGACGCAGATACGCAGTATTTT; cdr3_aa: CASSELGRDADTQYF